One sample yielded the 23 T cell receptor beta chains listed below, sequenced in a study of cytomegalovirus exposure and HLA in healthy donors. This PCR relied on a set of 60 Vbeta primers and 13 Jbeta primers. The assay was immunoSEQ multiplex PCR, and TCRdb's table has in-frame clones only and misses some. The table includes about 160,000 clones, roughly four fifths detected once. What was sequenced was PBMCs. These receptors came from a man aged 35-49 years in good health and CMV-seronegative.

The CDR3 nucleotides are TGCGCCAGCAGCTTGGATGGGGGGGGCCGGGACACTGAAGCTTTCTTT. Translation: CASSLDGGGRDTEAFF. The chain combines TRBV5-1 with TRBJ1-1; D is possibly TRBD1 (6 bases). Between the trimmed V and J ends, which lost 0 bases and 3 bases, there was a span of 15 bases. Per the germline V gene, CDR1 is SGHRS and CDR2 is YFSETQ. CDR3 length: 16 residues.

There are a few counts of this clone. This sequence joins TRBV5-4 and TRBJ2-7, with 10 positions matching TRBD1. V shed 4 bases, J shed 6 bases, and the junction held 10 bases outside the gene matches. The germline CDR1 and CDR2 sequences are SGHNT and YYREEE (reference sequence). CDR3 length equals 15 residues. CDR3 in DNA: TGTGCCAGCAGCACAAAAGTAGGGACAGGGGTCGAGCAGTACTTC. It specifies CASSTKVGTGVEQYF.

This clone was seen once. The chain links TRBV14 to TRBJ1-6; no clear D gene. The CDR3 is 19 amino acids. V was trimmed by 4 bases and J by 7 bases, leaving 26 bases between them. Germline V gene lookup returns CDR1 SGHDN and CDR2 FVKESK. CDR3 loop: CASSRHPPLRRVTNSPLHF. DNA of the CDR3: TGTGCCAGCAGCCGCCACCCCCCCCTGAGGAGGGTCACGAATTCACCCCTCCACTTT.

V gene TRBV6-5 combines with J gene TRBJ1-6; D is ambiguous. Looked up from germline, CDR1 is MNHEY and CDR2 is SVGAGI. This CDR3 is built from 14 residues. V was pared by 5 bases and J by 1 base, with 6 bases between. The CDR3 protein is CASSPRSYNSPLHF. The CDR3 DNA is TGTGCCAGCAGTCCCCGGTCCTATAATTCACCCCTCCACTTT.

The genes are TRBV13 and TRBJ2-5, with D tentatively TRBD2 (5 bases). The germline V gene has CDR1 PRHDT and CDR2 FYEKMQ (reference sequence). V was trimmed by 6 bases and J by 1 base, leaving 12 bases between them. The length of the CDR3 is 14 residues. The CDR3 region has the DNA TGTGCCAGCAGGGGCCGGGGAGCCCAAGAGACCCAGTACTTC. Translated, it gives CASRGRGAQETQYF.

The J gene is TRBJ2-1, the V gene TRBV7-3, with TRBD1 identical over 9 bases. This CDR3 has 15 residues. Per germline, CDR1 SGHTA and CDR2 FQGTGA. Trimming took 0 bases from V and 4 from J; bases not matched to a gene: 1. The chain's CDR3 is CASSLTGTGYNEQFF. DNA for the CDR3: TGTGCCAGCAGCTTAACAGGGACAGGGTACAATGAGCAGTTCTTC.

The chain joins TRBV15 to TRBJ1-5; possible D gene TRBD1, 6 bases. The germline V gene encodes CDR1 LNHNV and CDR2 YYDKDF (reference sequence). V was pared by 7 bases and J by 7 bases, with 23 bases between. This CDR3 region has 16 residues. Here the CDR3 reads CATTQRGWASGQPQHF. CDR3 bases: TGTGCCACCACCCAGAGGGGGTGGGCCTCGGGGCAGCCCCAGCATTTT.

The gene calls are TRBV5-6 and TRBJ2-1; D is undetermined. The germline V gene encodes CDR1 SGHDT and CDR2 YYEEEE. Trimming took 0 bases from V and 5 from J, leaving 12 bases between them. The length of the CDR3 is 15 residues. CDR3 nucleotides: TGTGCCAGCAGCTTGGCCCCCGATGGAGACAATGAGCAGTTCTTC. Residues: CASSLAPDGDNEQFF. Drawing the rest from reference TRBV5-6 and TRBJ2-1, the complete variable domain is DAGVTQSPTHLIKTRGQQVTLRCSPKSGHDTVSWYQQALGQGPQFIFQYYEEEERQRGNFPDRFSGHQFPNYSSELNVNALLLGDSALYLCASSLAPDGDNEQFFGPGTRLTVL.

The V gene is TRBV29-1, the J gene TRBJ2-5; 11 bases align to TRBD1. The J call is doubtful: the DNA matches TRBJ2-7 better. Germline V gene data show CDR1 as SQVTM and CDR2 as ANQGSEA. The CDR3 runs 17 residues. CDR3 nucleotides: TGCAGCGTTGAAGATGTGTCTGGGGACAGGGGGATATACGAGCAGTACTTC. Its translation: CSVEDVSGDRGIYEQYF.

The chain couples TRBV10-1 to TRBJ2-7; D is possibly TRBD1 (5 bases). In germline, CDR1 is WNHNN, CDR2 SYGVQD (reference sequence). Deletions cut 6 bases from V and 6 bases from J, with 9 bases between. This CDR3 comprises 11 residues. The CDR3 reads CASSGTGEQYF. Written as DNA, the CDR3 is TGCGCCAGCAGCGGAACAGGCGAGCAGTACTTC.

V usage is TRBV29-1 and J usage is TRBJ2-7; D perhaps matches TRBD1 (5 bases). The CDR3 is 14 amino acids. Germline V gene lookup returns CDR1 SQVTM and CDR2 ANQGSEA. V was trimmed by 4 bases and J by 3 bases, leaving 16 bases between them. CDR3 DNA: TGCAGCGTTGGGACACAGCCTCCCTACTACGAGCAGTACTTC. This codes for CSVGTQPPYYEQYF.

This clone was observed a single time. The chain joins TRBV7-3 to TRBJ2-7; 7 bases match TRBD1. V was clipped by 7 bases and J by 1 base; unmatched bases: 10. In germline, CDR1 is SGHTA, CDR2 FQGTGA. The CDR3 spans 15 residues. CDR3 sequence reads: CASNSDRPYSYEQYF. The CDR3 nucleotides are TGTGCCAGCAATTCGGACAGGCCCTATTCCTACGAGCAGTACTTC.

The chain links TRBV7-3 to TRBJ2-3; tentatively, D is TRBD1 (6 bases). CDR3 size: 14 residues. Germline lookup yields CDR1 SGHTA and CDR2 FQGTGA. V shed 5 bases and J shed 0 bases, with 9 bases lying between them. The CDR3 spells CASSQQGSTDTQYF. In DNA, the CDR3 is TGTGCCAGCAGCCAACAGGGTAGCACAGATACGCAGTATTTT.

This clone was detected a few times. The chain carries TRBV6-6 and TRBJ1-3; no clear D. The CDR3 has 15 amino acids. V lost 6 bases and J lost 2, with 14 bases in between. CDR1 and CDR2 from the germline V gene are MNHNY and SVGAGI (reference sequence). CDR3 nucleotide sequence: TGTGCCAGCAGGCCCGGGGAGTCTGCTGGAAACACCATATATTTT. Amino acid sequence: CASRPGESAGNTIYF.

The chain's CDR3 is CAKTSERATDTQYF. The CDR3 DNA reads TGTGCCAAGACTAGCGAAAGGGCGACAGATACGCAGTATTTT. The chain recombines TRBV21-1 with TRBJ2-3; the table's D call, TRBD2, was not checked against the DNA. TRBV21-1 is annotated as a pseudogene. The CDR3 is made up of 14 amino acids.

This clone was recorded only once. The chain couples TRBV7-6 to TRBJ2-1; 9 bases align to TRBD1. This CDR3 is built from 18 residues. CDR1 and CDR2 (germline): SGHVS, FNYEAQ. After removal of 5 bases from V and 5 bases from J, the junction contained 16 bases not matched to a gene. This chain's CDR3 is CASSVEPGQGIRDNEQFF. As DNA, the CDR3 is TGTGCCAGCAGCGTTGAACCGGGACAGGGAATAAGGGACAATGAGCAGTTCTTC.

The chain is built from TRBV2 and TRBJ2-7, with TRBD1 identical over 10 bases. Looked up from germline, CDR1 is SNHLY and CDR2 is FYNNEI. The CDR3 covers 12 residues. V gave up 8 bases and J gave up 4 bases; unmatched junction bases: 2. For the CDR3, the DNA is TGTGCCAGCCGGACAGGGGGGTACGAGCAGTACTTC. Translation gives CASRTGGYEQYF.

The chain carries TRBV7-2 and TRBJ1-2; 9 bases are shared with TRBD1. The CDR3 loop spans 15 amino acids. CDR1 is SGHTA, CDR2 FQGNSA, per germline. J lost 4 bases, V lost 2 bases, and 5 bases had no gene match. The CDR3 bases are TGTGCCAGCAGCTTATACCGGGGACAGGGCTATGGCTACACCTTC. Its translation is CASSLYRGQGYGYTF.

The chain is built from TRBV29-1 and TRBJ2-3; possible D gene TRBD1, 5 bases. The length of the CDR3 is 13 residues. The germline V gene encodes CDR1 SQVTM and CDR2 ANQGSEA. With 2 bases removed from V and 3 bases from J, the gap between germline ends came to 9 bases. This CDR3 is CSVEPRETDTQYF. The DNA of the CDR3 is TGCAGCGTTGAACCCAGGGAAACAGATACGCAGTATTTT.

This clone came up many times. The chain uses TRBV7-8 and TRBJ2-5; no clear D. CDR1 SGHVS and CDR2 FQNEAQ come from the germline V gene. The V and J ends lost 5 bases and 1 base respectively, with 8 bases between them. This CDR3 is 13 amino acids long. The CDR3 sequence: CASSPPVQETQYF. The CDR3 DNA sequence: TGTGCCAGCAGCCCCCCGGTCCAAGAGACCCAGTACTTC.

The gene calls are TRBV5-3 and TRBJ1-2; possible D gene TRBD1, 6 bases. TRBV5-3 is noted as an ORF with a role that remains uncertain. The CDR3 is made up of 14 amino acids. Trimming removed 0 bases at V and 6 bases at J, with 12 bases between. Here the CDR3 DNA reads TGTGCCAGAAGCTTGGGTCTGGGGGCGCATGGCTACACCTTC. Amino acid sequence: CARSLGLGAHGYTF.

The chain employs TRBV2 and TRBJ1-6, with a tentative D call TRBD1 (6 bases). CDR1 is SNHLY, CDR2 FYNNEI, per germline. The CDR3 contains 15 residues. Trimming left V 6 bases short and J 10 bases short, with 19 bases between. The CDR3 bases are TGTGCCAGCAGCGAACGTCCAGGGGCTGCATCACCCCTCCACTTT. This encodes CASSERPGAASPLHF.

The chain carries TRBV7-3 and TRBJ2-7; TRBD1 aligns across 9 bases. The CDR3 has 15 amino acids. With 0 bases clipped from V and 2 bases from J, the junction kept 2 bases outside the gene matches. CDR1 is SGHTA, CDR2 FQGTGA, per germline. For the CDR3, the DNA is TGTGCCAGCAGCTTAACCGGACAGGGGACCTACGAGCAGTACTTC. Its translation: CASSLTGQGTYEQYF.